Described below is a single TCR beta chain sequence and its context. Only a few counts were recorded for this clonotype. It lacks a known antigen. No base quality values were provided; no much bigger clone lies one nucleotide off. Reading the label with the study, this specimen's treatment or condition is: in vitro stimulation with specific CMV peptide epitopes to enrich CMV-specific T cells. This specimen comes from a study of T cell repertoires in cytomegalovirus infection (dated by TCRdb to about 2019). With regard to the full study: Peptide stimulations targeted recently identified HLA-C-restricted CMV epitopes, whose presentation resists viral immunomodulation, together with well-studied HLA-B-restricted epitopes. Because public TCR beta signatures pointed to carriage of CMV infection together with the matching HLA type, the HLA type of each donor mattered for the analysis.

TCRdb shows the sequencer as Illumina HiSeq 1500. The public reads were reprocessed in TCRdb via fastp at Q25 and MiXCR, keeping in-frame beta chains. Identical CDR3 proteins give one entry, which carries the most common genes and DNA. The sample table shows hundreds of thousands of distinct CDR3 sequences, and 30% to 40% are seen once. The top ten hold roughly 15% of the sample. The trim is 0 bases for V and 5 bases for J, with a gap of 8 bases between the germline ends. The CDR3 numbers 13 residues from cysteine through phenylalanine. Only the CDR3 portion is preserved as DNA: 39 bases, with reading frame beginning at the first base. As encoded in the germline V gene (reference sequence), CDR1 is SGHAT while CDR2 is FQDESV. What the research found in general, with its limitations: In both this cohort and an independent roughly 360-donor cohort, the cumulative frequency of public TCR beta family members distinguished carriers of CMV infection plus the relevant HLA type. The ex vivo response was dominated by HLA-C-restricted CMV-specific TCR beta clonotypes, which also provided the single most frequent clonotype in two of eight donors.

The clonotype comes from a human donor in good health (CMV status not recorded). Some clones in this sample may be carry-over from other donors' samples. The sequenced sample was cultured PBMCs, obtained from culture after CMV antigen stimulation. The chain uses TRBV11-1 and TRBJ2-7, with no D gene named confidently. In nucleotide form, the sequence is TGTGCCAGCAGCTTAGCAGACGGAGACGAGCAGTACTTC. This sequence encodes CASSLADGDEQYF.